Included here is one T cell receptor beta chain sequence, with context. Its antigen is unidentified. This CDR3 is 17 amino acids long. Germline V gene lookup returns CDR1 SEHNR and CDR2 FQNEAQ (reference sequence). UMI labels and 5' RACE were used to prepare the TRB cDNA libraries. TCRdb re-called the 5' RACE reads and catalogs CDR3 proteins one per entry, DNA excluded. The data include approximately 100,000 distinct CDR3 sequences; the top ten clones carry around 0.35%. Those CD8+ T cells considered naive were CD45RO-CCR7+CD27+CD95-. These data belong to a study of CXCR3-negative and CXCR3-positive naive CD8 T cells. Study-level results: The TRB CDR3s that CXCR3-positive naive cells carried were more hydrophobic than those of CXCR3-negative naive cells. Naive subsets had comparable surface CD5, so TRB CDR3 properties gauged TCR strength. Unlike memory cells, which differed, naive CXCR3-negative and CXCR3-positive cells had similar TRBV-TRBJ usage.

What was sequenced was naive CXCR3+ CD8+ T cells from blood. Documented subset: CD45RO-CCR7+CD27+CD95- naive CD8+ T cells expressing CXCR3 (TNR3+). The source of this sequence is a human donor in good health. Some clones in this sample may be carry-over from other donors' samples. The rearrangement joins TRBV7-9 to TRBJ1-5. This CDR3 is CASSFSSSRGRDQPQHF.